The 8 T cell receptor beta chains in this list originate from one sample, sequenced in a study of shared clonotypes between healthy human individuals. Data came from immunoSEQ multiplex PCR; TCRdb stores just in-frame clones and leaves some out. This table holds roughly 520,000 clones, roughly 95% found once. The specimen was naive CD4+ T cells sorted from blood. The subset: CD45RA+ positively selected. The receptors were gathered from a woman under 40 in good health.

CDR3 sequence: CASSEPQGRYEQYF. The CDR3 nucleotides are TGTGCCAGCAGTGAACCACAGGGGAGGTACGAGCAGTACTTC. The V call is TRBV2, the J call TRBJ2-7; maybe TRBD1 (7 bases). V lost 2 bases and J 4 bases, leaving 12 bases between the germline ends. Germline CDR1 is SNHLY and CDR2 is FYNNEI. The CDR3 covers 14 residues.

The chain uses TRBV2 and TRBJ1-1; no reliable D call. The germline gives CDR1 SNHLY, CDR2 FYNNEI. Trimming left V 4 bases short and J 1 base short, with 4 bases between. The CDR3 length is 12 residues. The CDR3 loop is CASSGENTEAFF. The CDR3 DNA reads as TGTGCCAGCAGTGGGGAGAACACTGAAGCTTTCTTT.

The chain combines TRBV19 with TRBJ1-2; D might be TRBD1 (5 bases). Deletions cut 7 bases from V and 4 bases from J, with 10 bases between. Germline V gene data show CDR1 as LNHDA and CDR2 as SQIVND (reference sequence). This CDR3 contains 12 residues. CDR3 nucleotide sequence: TGTGCCAGTACAGGGCCAGGCTATGGCTACACCTTC. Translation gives CASTGPGYGYTF.

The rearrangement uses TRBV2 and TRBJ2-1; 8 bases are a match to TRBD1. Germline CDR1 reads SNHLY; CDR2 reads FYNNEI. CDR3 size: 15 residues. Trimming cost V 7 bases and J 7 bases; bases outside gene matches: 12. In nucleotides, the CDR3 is TGTGCCAGCATCAAGACAGGGGAACTAGGTAATGAGCAGTTCTTC. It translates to CASIKTGELGNEQFF.

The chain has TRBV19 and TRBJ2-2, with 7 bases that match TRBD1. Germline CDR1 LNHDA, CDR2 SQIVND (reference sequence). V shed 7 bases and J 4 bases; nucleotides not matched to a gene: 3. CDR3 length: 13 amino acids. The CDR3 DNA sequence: TGTGCCAGTAAATCAGGGGGCACCGGGGAGCTGTTTTTT. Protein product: CASKSGGTGELFF. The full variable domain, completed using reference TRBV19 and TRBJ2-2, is DGGITQSPKYLFRKEGQNVTLSCEQNLNHDAMYWYRQDPGQGLRLIYYSQIVNDFQKGDIAEGYSVSREKKESFPLTVTSAQKNPTAFYLCASKSGGTGELFFGEGSRLTVL.

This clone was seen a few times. CDR3 region: CASSVDILENQPQHF. The DNA for the CDR3 is TGCGCCAGCAGCGTGGACATCTTAGAGAATCAGCCCCAGCATTTT. The chain links TRBV5-1 to TRBJ1-5, with TRBD1 as a possible D gene (5 bases). The germline V gene encodes CDR1 SGHRS and CDR2 YFSETQ. Trimming removed 4 bases from V and 4 bases from J, with 15 bases in between. The CDR3 consists of 15 residues.

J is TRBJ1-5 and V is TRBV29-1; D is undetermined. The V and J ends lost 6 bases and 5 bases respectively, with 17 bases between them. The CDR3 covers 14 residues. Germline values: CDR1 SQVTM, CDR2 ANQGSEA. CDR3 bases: TGCAGCGTGGGTGACATACTCTGGGATCAGCCCCAGCATTTT. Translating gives CSVGDILWDQPQHF.

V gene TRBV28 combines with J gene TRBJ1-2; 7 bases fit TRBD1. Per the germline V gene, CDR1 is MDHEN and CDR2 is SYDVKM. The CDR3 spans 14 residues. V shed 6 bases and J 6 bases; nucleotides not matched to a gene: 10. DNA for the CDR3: TGTGCCAGCAGGAAAGACAGGGCCCCAGATGGCTACACCTTC. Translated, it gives CASRKDRAPDGYTF.